The present T cell receptor beta chain was sequenced within a study of vaccination effects on CD4 cells after COVID-19. The method was immunoSEQ multiplex PCR; TCRdb's version includes in-frame clones alone and lacks a portion of them. The sample has 67,000 or so clones, around 81% seen once; the top ten hold more than 1%. Study-wide results and limits: Of the vaccine-induced clones from healthy vaccinees, merely 1 of 255 recognized common cold coronaviruses as well. Marked contraction was observed in infection-induced and vaccine-induced clones late after vaccination.

Ahead of sequencing, the ViraFEST assay grew antigen-specific CD4+ T cells using viral peptide pools. After about 10 days in culture, the CD4+ T cells were isolated. Participants received two doses of either the BNT162b2 or mRNA-1273 vaccine. About this clone: What it recognizes is unknown.

Germline assignment: CDR1 MNHEY and CDR2 SVGAGI. The V gene lost 8 bases and the J gene lost 0 bases, with 14 bases spanning the gap. CDR3 length: 15 residues. The chain recombines TRBV6-5 with TRBJ1-5, with a weak D call TRBD1 (5 bases). The sequence was collected from a human donor who received a COVID-19 vaccine. This specimen was CD4+ T cells from PBMCs cultured with HCoV-229E spike peptides, taken after COVID-19 vaccination. The CDR3 loop is CASGLGRDSNQPQHF. The CDR3 region has the DNA TGTGCCAGCGGCCTGGGCAGGGATAGCAATCAGCCCCAGCATTTT.